The entry that follows covers one TCR beta chain sequence. Its antigen is still unknown. Germline CDR1 MGHDK, CDR2 SYGVNS. Trimming shortened V by 1 base and J by 7 bases, and 20 bases separated the two germline ends. The CDR3 length is 16 residues. These data belong to a study of CD8 T cells in ankylosing spondylitis. Findings and caveats of the study: In the blood and synovial fluid of reactive arthritis, some motif variants had been previously reported.

TCRdb analysed the 5' RACE reads with MiXCR anew, one entry per CDR3 protein. Among 160,000 or so distinct CDR3 sequences, around a tenth were seen once, and the ten largest hold around 16%. The TCR comes from a female donor with ankylosing spondylitis or in good health (not recorded which). This sequence joins TRBV25-1 and TRBJ2-7; perhaps TRBD2 as D (7 bases). The source material was blood, either unsorted or a sorted T cell fraction (not recorded which). For the CDR3, the DNA is TGTGCCAGCAGTGAATTCGGGGGGCAGGGGAGAGGTGAGCAGTACTTC. Translation gives CASSEFGGQGRGEQYF.